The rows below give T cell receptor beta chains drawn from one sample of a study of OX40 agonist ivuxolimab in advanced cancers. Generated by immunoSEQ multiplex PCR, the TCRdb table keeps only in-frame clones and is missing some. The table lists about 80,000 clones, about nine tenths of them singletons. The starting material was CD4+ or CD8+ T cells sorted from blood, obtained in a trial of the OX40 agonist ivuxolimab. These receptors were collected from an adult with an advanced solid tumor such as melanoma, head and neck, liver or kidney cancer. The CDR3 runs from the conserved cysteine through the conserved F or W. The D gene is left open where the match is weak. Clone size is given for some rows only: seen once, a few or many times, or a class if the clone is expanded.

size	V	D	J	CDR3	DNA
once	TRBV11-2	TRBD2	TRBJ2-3	CASSPHPGGSQYF	TGTGCCAGCAGCCCCCACCCCGGCGGGAGCCAATATTTT
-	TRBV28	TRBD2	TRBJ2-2	CASSRQGLAGDTGELFF	TGTGCCAGCAGTAGACAAGGACTAGCGGGAGATACCGGGGAGCTGTTTTTT
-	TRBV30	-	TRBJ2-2	CAWSARGAATGELFF	TGTGCCTGGAGCGCACGGGGGGCAGCGACCGGGGAGCTGTTTTTT
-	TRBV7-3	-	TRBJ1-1	CASSSSAGDTEAFF	TGTGCCAGCAGCTCTTCCGCGGGGGACACTGAAGCTTTCTTT
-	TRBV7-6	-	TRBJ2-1	CASSYLGGASNEQFF	TGTGCCAGCAGCTACCTTGGGGGGGCGTCCAATGAGCAGTTCTTC
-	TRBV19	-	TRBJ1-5	CASSFGGSNQPQHF	TGTGCCAGTAGCTTTGGAGGTAGCAATCAGCCCCAGCATTTT
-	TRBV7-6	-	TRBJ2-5	CASSKTRSTETQYF	TGTGCCAGCAGCAAGACTAGATCCACGGAGACCCAGTACTTC
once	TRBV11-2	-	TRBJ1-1	CASSLDLNGGTEAFF	TGTGCCAGCAGCTTAGATTTGAACGGCGGCACTGAAGCTTTCTTT
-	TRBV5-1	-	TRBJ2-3	CASTGSLSRDTQYF	TGCGCCAGCACCGGATCCCTCTCGAGAGATACGCAGTATTTT
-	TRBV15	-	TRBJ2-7	CATSRDRVKHYEQYF	TGTGCCACCAGCAGAGATAGAGTGAAACACTACGAGCAGTACTTC